A selection of T cell receptor beta chains follows, all from one sample in a study of blood T cell repertoires in COVID-19. TCRdb's table, derived via immunoSEQ multiplex PCR, lists solely in-frame clones and lacks some. The table includes about 480,000 clones, roughly 90% detected once. Material: PBMCs or T cells enriched from blood (not recorded which). Receptor source: a middle-aged woman who had recovered from COVID-19. Both conserved end residues are part of each CDR3. A D gene is named only where the DNA matches it firmly. Not every row has a clone size; where given, it reads once, few, many or a size class.

j_gene,abundance,d_gene,v_gene,CDR3nt,CDR3aa
TRBJ1-1,-,TRBD1,TRBV19,TGTGCCAGTAGTATAAGGCCCGGGACAGGGTACACTGAAGCTTTCTTT,CASSIRPGTGYTEAFF
TRBJ2-2,-,-,TRBV30,TGTGCCTGGAGTTCAACCCTAGCGAGTAGCGGGGAGCTGTTTTTT,CAWSSTLASSGELFF
TRBJ2-5,once,TRBD2,TRBV5-1,TGCGCCAGCAGCCCCGTAGCGGGAGGGCTTTTTGAGACCCAGTACTTC,CASSPVAGGLFETQYF
TRBJ1-2,-,-,TRBV4-2,TGTGCCAGCAGCCCACAGCGGGGCCTCTATGGCTACACCTTC,CASSPQRGLYGYTF
TRBJ2-3,-,TRBD2,TRBV9,TGTGCCAGCAGCGCCGGGGCGGGAGAAACAGATACGCAGTATTTT,CASSAGAGETDTQYF
TRBJ2-1,once,-,TRBV12-5,TGTGCTAGTGGAAAGGCAGGGGTCAATGAGCAGTTCTTC,CASGKAGVNEQFF
TRBJ1-1,-,-,TRBV21-1,TGTGCCAGCAGCAAAAAGGGACAGTCGATGAACACTGAAGCTTTCTTT,CASSKKGQSMNTEAFF
TRBJ2-7,-,TRBD2,TRBV5-6,TGTGCCAGCAGCTATCCTAGCGGGAGTATCTACGAGCAGTACTTC,CASSYPSGSIYEQYF
TRBJ2-1,-,-,TRBV12-5,TGTGCTAGTGGTTTGGTCCCAAATGAGCAGTTCTTC,CASGLVPNEQFF
TRBJ2-1,-,TRBD2,TRBV10-2,TGCGCCAGCAGTGAGTCGCGACTAGCGGGAGGGCCTAGGTCCTACAATGAGCAGTTCTTC,CASSESRLAGGPRSYNEQFF
TRBJ1-1,-,-,TRBV4-1,TGCGCCAGCAGCCAAGGGCAGATGAACACTGAAGCTTTCTTT,CASSQGQMNTEAFF
TRBJ1-2,-,-,TRBV6-5,TGTGCCAGCAGTTACGAGATGAGGGGGTCTAACTATGGCTACACCTTC,CASSYEMRGSNYGYTF
TRBJ2-7,-,-,TRBV4-1,TGCGCCAGCAGCCAAGCCGGGGGGCTAGCGCCCTACGAGCAGTACTTC,CASSQAGGLAPYEQYF
TRBJ1-2,-,-,TRBV7-2,TGTGCCAGCAGCTTAAACAGGGTATTGTTAGGCTACACCTTC,CASSLNRVLLGYTF
TRBJ1-2,-,-,TRBV9,TGTGCCAGCAGCCCCCGAATAGGGGATAGTGATGGCTACACCTTC,CASSPRIGDSDGYTF
TRBJ2-7,-,TRBD2,TRBV9,TGTGCCAGCAGGCGGGGACTAGTCGGGGAGCAGTACTTC,CASRRGLVGEQYF
TRBJ1-2,-,-,TRBV28,TGTGCCAGCAGTTTTCATCGGGGGAAGAACTATGGCTACACCTTC,CASSFHRGKNYGYTF
TRBJ1-5,once,-,TRBV5-5,TGTGCCAGCAGCCCAGCTGAGGAGAGCGGTCTTGCCCAGCATTTT,CASSPAEESGLAQHF
TRBJ1-4,-,TRBD1,TRBV30,TGTGCCTGCCTAAGGAGGGGACAGACTAATGAAAAACTGTTTTTT,CACLRRGQTNEKLFF
TRBJ2-1,-,TRBD2,TRBV7-2,TGTGCCAGCAGCTTAGCGCCGGGACTAGCGGGAGGGCCAGGTGAGCAGTTCTTC,CASSLAPGLAGGPGEQFF
TRBJ2-7,-,TRBD1,TRBV11-3,TGTGCCAGCAGCCGACAGGGGTTGTACGAGCAGTACTTC,CASSRQGLYEQYF
TRBJ1-3,-,TRBD1,TRBV18,TGTGCCAGCTCACCTAGGACAGGGGGCCTGCAAGGAAACACCATATATTTT,CASSPRTGGLQGNTIYF
TRBJ2-7,-,-,TRBV24-1,TGTGCCACCAGAAGACTTAGACAGGATGACTACGAGCAGTACTTC,CATRRLRQDDYEQYF
TRBJ2-6,-,-,TRBV4-2,TGTGCCAGCAGCGCCTCCAGAGGAGAAGCTGGGGCCAACGTCCTGACTTTC,CASSASRGEAGANVLTF
TRBJ2-7,-,-,TRBV11-3,TGTGCCAGCAGCACCGCGGCATACGAGCAGTACTTC,CASSTAAYEQYF
TRBJ1-2,-,-,TRBV29-1,TGCAGCGTTGCGGACGGAGGAGTTTACACCTTC,CSVADGGVYTF
TRBJ2-1,-,TRBD2,TRBV9,TGTGCCAGCAGCCCAAGGACTAGCGGGAGTAATGAGCAGTTCTTC,CASSPRTSGSNEQFF
TRBJ2-7,-,TRBD1,TRBV3-1/TRBV3-2,TGTGCCAGCAGCACGCCCGGGACAGGGAGCTACGAGCAGTACTTC,CASSTPGTGSYEQYF
TRBJ1-1,once,-,TRBV11-3,TGTGCCAGCAGCTTAGAGACTTACAGGGCCTTGAACACTGAAGCTTTCTTT,CASSLETYRALNTEAFF
TRBJ1-1,-,-,TRBV6-2/TRBV6-3,TGTGCCAGCAGTTACCCCCCCCCTCCACAGGGAGGGAGGAACACTGAAGCTTTCTTT,CASSYPPPPQGGRNTEAFF
TRBJ2-7,-,-,TRBV7-9,TGTGCCAGCAGCGAGAGGGACGAGCAGTACTTC,CASSERDEQYF
TRBJ2-7,-,TRBD1,TRBV7-9,TGTGCCAGCAGCCCCGGACAGGGGGGTACCTACGAGCAGTACTTC,CASSPGQGGTYEQYF
TRBJ2-5,-,TRBD1,TRBV27,TGTGCCAGCAGTTTACGCCAGGGGGCTGTTTTTACCCAGTACTTC,CASSLRQGAVFTQYF
TRBJ2-7,-,-,TRBV5-1,TGCGCCAGCAGCTTGATGGGCAGCTCCTACGAGCAGTACTTC,CASSLMGSSYEQYF
TRBJ2-1,-,TRBD2,TRBV19,TGTGCCAGTAGTATCTGGGCGGGAGGGCCTAATGAGCAGTTCTTC,CASSIWAGGPNEQFF
TRBJ2-2,-,TRBD2,TRBV15,TGTGCCACCAGTTTTGGGGACTACAACACCGGGGAGCTGTTTTTT,CATSFGDYNTGELFF
TRBJ2-1,-,TRBD2,TRBV24-1,TGTGCCACCAGTGACGCAGCCGGACTAGCGGGGAGGAACTACAATGAGCAGTTCTTC,CATSDAAGLAGRNYNEQFF
TRBJ1-5,-,-,TRBV7-9,TGTGCCAGCAGCTTACAGGGGTACCAGCCCCAGCATTTT,CASSLQGYQPQHF
TRBJ1-1,-,-,TRBV12-3/TRBV12-4,TGTGCCAGCAGTGACACAGCGAACACTGAAGCTTTCTTT,CASSDTANTEAFF
TRBJ2-7,-,-,TRBV4-1,TGCGCCAGCAGCCCGGACCCAGGGGGGTACGAGCAGTACTTC,CASSPDPGGYEQYF
TRBJ2-7,once,TRBD1,TRBV5-4,TGTGCCAGCAGCTCCAGACAGGGGAGCGACGAGCAGTACTTC,CASSSRQGSDEQYF
TRBJ2-2,-,-,TRBV5-4,TGTGCCAGCAGCTTGGTAGGAGGTAACACCGGGGAGCTGTTTTTT,CASSLVGGNTGELFF
TRBJ2-3,-,-,TRBV24-1,TGTGCCACTAGTGGGGGCAGGGCCAGCACAGATACGCAGTATTTT,CATSGGRASTDTQYF
TRBJ2-1,-,TRBD2,TRBV11-3,TGTGCCAGCAGCTTAGAAGATCTAGCGGGAGGATTACACAATGAGCAGTTCTTC,CASSLEDLAGGLHNEQFF
TRBJ2-2,once,TRBD1,TRBV12-5,TGTGCTAGTGGTTTGGTACAGGGGGGCACCGGGGAGCTGTTTTTT,CASGLVQGGTGELFF
TRBJ2-7,-,-,TRBV6-5,TGTGCCAGCAGCTCGGCGGGCGCGGGCACGTACGAGCAGTACTTC,CASSSAGAGTYEQYF
TRBJ2-5,-,-,TRBV27,TGTGCCAGCAGTTTAGATGGCGGGAACCGGTGGGAGACCCAGTACTTC,CASSLDGGNRWETQYF
TRBJ2-7,-,-,TRBV7-2,TGTGCCAGCAGCTTATTCCCCCCCCCTTCGGGGGAGCAGTACTTC,CASSLFPPPSGEQYF
TRBJ1-1,few,-,TRBV12-3/TRBV12-4,TGTGCCAGCAGCACACACGAACAGGGTGAAGCTTTCTTT,CASSTHEQGEAFF
TRBJ2-1,-,-,TRBV6-5,TGTGCCAGCAGTTACGAGGGCTTCCTTAACAATGAGCAGTTCTTC,CASSYEGFLNNEQFF
TRBJ1-2,-,TRBD1,TRBV12-3/TRBV12-4,TGTGCCAGCAGCCTCCGGGACAGCTATGGCTACACCTTC,CASSLRDSYGYTF
TRBJ2-7,-,-,TRBV7-9,TGTGCCAGCAGCCCAGTACAGGTTGACGAGCAGTACTTC,CASSPVQVDEQYF
TRBJ2-7,once,-,TRBV6-1,TGTGCCAGCAGTGAAGCGCATTCCGGTCCTAGCTACGAGCAGTACTTC,CASSEAHSGPSYEQYF